This TCR beta chain was captured in a study of beta chain features in type 1 diabetes. For the study at large: Investigators examined roughly 99,000,000 sorted cells across all samples.

Post-sort purity exceeded 98% for all sorted populations. In regard to this clone: Its target is unknown.

Expressed TCRB transcripts were sequenced because the entire RNA isolate underwent reverse transcription. Profiled with immunoSEQ multiplex PCR; TCRdb holds only in-frame clones, not every one. This table has about 350,000 clones, around 20% appearing once. Study outcomes and limitations: Moderately but significantly shorter TCRB CDR3s were found in Type 1 diabetes patients in all four CD4+ subsets. TCRB rearrangement may or may not be influenced by HLA type; here this remained unresolved.

The V gene's germline CDR1 is SGHNT and CDR2 YYREEE (reference sequence). CDR3 length: 15 residues. V lost 2 bases to trimming and J lost 4 bases; unmatched junction nucleotides: 7. The source is a woman aged 18-30 years in good health. The rearrangement links TRBV5-4 to TRBJ2-3; TRBD1 aligns across 7 bases. Source material: naive CD4+ T cells from blood. Here the CDR3 reads CASSFDRAQSDTQYF. Here the CDR3 DNA reads TGTGCCAGCAGCTTTGACAGGGCGCAATCAGATACGCAGTATTTT. Full variable domain (remainder filled in from reference TRBV5-4 and TRBJ2-3): ETGVTQSPTHLIKTRGQQVTLRCSSQSGHNTVSWYQQALGQGPQFIFQYYREEENGRGNFPPRFSGLQFPNYSSELNVNALELDDSALYLCASSFDRAQSDTQYFGPGTRLTVL.